The 15 T cell receptor beta chains below come from one sample, sequenced in a study of blood T cells in healthy people across ages. The use of a sample-barcoded 5' primer and a J-beta primer mix characterized a second PCR of roughly 6 to 12 cycles. TCRdb independently ran MiXCR on the 5' RACE reads; one entry per CDR3 protein. The sample includes some 1.4 million distinct CDR3 sequences, approximately 40% of them seen just once. The sequencing sample was made of blood. The receptors originated from a woman aged 18-29 years in good health.

The chain employs TRBV20-1 and TRBJ1-1; no reliable D call. V lost 4 bases to trimming and J lost 1 base, with 7 bases between them. Germline V gene sequence: CDR1 DFQATT, CDR2 SNEGSKA (reference sequence). The CDR3 contains 12 residues. CDR3 residues: CSATRSNTEAFF. The DNA for the CDR3 is TGCAGTGCTACCCGATCGAACACTGAAGCTTTCTTT.

This rearrangement joins TRBV6-5 to TRBJ2-3; the match to TRBD2 covers 10 bases. Trimming took 6 bases from V and 6 from J; bases not matched to a gene: 12. The CDR3 is made up of 16 amino acids. Per germline, CDR1 MNHEY and CDR2 SVGAGI. CDR3 nucleotide sequence: TGTGCCAGCAGCCTCCTCGGGTCAGCGGGAGGGGATACGCAGTATTTT. Protein product: CASSLLGSAGGDTQYF.

This sequence joins TRBV6-5 and TRBJ2-1; D remains ambiguous. CDR1 and CDR2 from the germline V gene are MNHEY and SVGAGI. The CDR3 is made up of 12 amino acids. Trimming removed 0 bases from V and 10 bases from J, with 7 bases in between. In nucleotides, the CDR3 is TGTGCCAGCAGTTACTCGGCAGACGAGCAGTTCTTC. This gives the protein CASSYSADEQFF.

This clonotype was observed a few times. It may be a read error: a sequence one base away is much more abundant. The chain employs TRBV3-1 and TRBJ1-4; unclear D gene. The CDR3 loop spans 12 amino acids. Trimming pared 5 bases from V and 14 bases from J, leaving 15 bases between. Germline V CDR1 and CDR2: LGHDT, YNNKEL (reference sequence). The CDR3 DNA follows: TGTGCCAGCAGCTTTCAAAGGGAAAGCCTGTTTTTT. Its protein product is CASSFQRESLFF. The variable domain in full, with the rest retrieved from reference TRBV3-1 and TRBJ1-4, is DTAVSQTPKYLVTQMGNDKSIKCEQNLGHDTMYWYKQDSKKFLKIMFSYNNKELIINETVPNRFSPKSPDKAHLNLHINSLELGDSAVYFCASSFQRESLFFGSGTQLSVL.

The chain is built from TRBV20-1 and TRBJ2-7; TRBD2 matches at 12 bases. V trimming: 4 bases; J trimming: 7 bases; junction bases outside the gene matches: 17. The CDR3 extends over 17 amino acids. Germline lookup yields CDR1 DFQATT and CDR2 SNEGSKA (reference sequence). The CDR3 DNA reads TGCAGTGCTAAAGAACTAGCGGGAGGTTCCTTTTACAATGAGCAGTACTTC. This translates into CSAKELAGGSFYNEQYF.

The chain recombines TRBV6-2 or TRBV6-3 with TRBJ2-7; unclear D gene. Deletions cut 6 bases from V and 5 bases from J, with 20 bases between. From germline, CDR1 is MNHEY and CDR2 SVGEGT. There are 15 residues in the CDR3. Here the CDR3 reads CASSRLATVRDEQYF. The CDR3 DNA follows: TGTGCCAGCAGCCGCCTCGCTACAGTTCGGGACGAGCAGTACTTC.

The chain recombines TRBV3-1 with TRBJ2-3; D remains ambiguous. V lost 0 bases and J 0 bases, leaving 10 bases between the germline ends. In germline, CDR1 is LGHDT, CDR2 YNNKEL (reference sequence). The CDR3 consists of 16 residues. In nucleotides, the CDR3 is TGTGCCAGCAGCCAAGACATCAGCGCGAGCACAGATACGCAGTATTTT. This codes for CASSQDISASTDTQYF.

The chain has TRBV7-9 and TRBJ2-1; no clear D gene. The DNA end is a closer match to TRBJ2-7, so the J assignment may be wrong. The CDR3 contains 15 residues. CDR1 and CDR2 (germline): SEHNR, FQNEAQ (reference sequence). The CDR3 spells CASSLGGVIPYEQYF. The CDR3 bases are TGTGCCAGCAGCTTGGGCGGCGTCATACCCTACGAGCAGTACTTC.

The chain has TRBV27 and TRBJ2-1; D remains ambiguous. The CDR3 contains 12 residues. Germline V gene data show CDR1 as MNHEY and CDR2 as SMNVEV (reference sequence). With 5 bases removed from V and 7 bases from J, the gap between germline ends came to 9 bases. CDR3 loop: CASSVYANEQFF. The CDR3 bases are TGTGCCAGCAGTGTCTACGCAAATGAGCAGTTCTTC.

The rearrangement uses TRBV11-2 and TRBJ1-2; perhaps TRBD1 as D (5 bases). Trimming left V 1 base short and J 4 bases short, with 16 bases between. The CDR3 extends over 16 amino acids. CDR1 SGHAT and CDR2 FQNNGV come from the germline V gene. CDR3 bases: TGTGCCAGCAGCTTAGGTTCTGGCCAGGGAAGCTATGGCTACACCTTC. It specifies CASSLGSGQGSYGYTF. The full variable domain, with the rest looked up from reference TRBV11-2 and TRBJ1-2, is EAGVAQSPRYKIIEKRQSVAFWCNPISGHATLYWYQQILGQGPKLLIQFQNNGVVDDSQLPKDRFSAERLKGVDSTLKIQPAKLEDSAVYLCASSLGSGQGSYGYTFGSGTRLTVV.

The chain couples TRBV20-1 to TRBJ2-7; D gene ambiguous. The germline V gene encodes CDR1 DFQATT and CDR2 SNEGSKA (reference sequence). The CDR3 runs to 14 residues. V was shortened by 4 bases and J by 2 bases, with 15 bases between the two germline ends. CDR3 protein: CSAKATAITYEQYF. The CDR3, as DNA: TGCAGTGCTAAAGCGACCGCCATTACCTACGAGCAGTACTTC.

V usage is TRBV10-3 and J usage is TRBJ2-3; 10 positions agree with TRBD1. Per germline, CDR1 ENHRY and CDR2 SYGVKD. J lost 2 bases, V lost 11 bases, and 10 bases had no gene match. This CDR3 spans 15 amino acids. The CDR3 DNA sequence: TGTGCCGTAGGCCTCGGACAGGGGGACACAGATACGCAGTATTTT. Translation gives CAVGLGQGDTDTQYF.

CDR3 DNA sequence: TGCGCCAGCAGCTTGTCTCTCGTCTACGAGCAGTACTTC. Translated, it gives CASSLSLVYEQYF. This rearrangement joins TRBV5-1 to TRBJ2-7; no clear D gene. Germline CDR1 is SGHRS and CDR2 is YFSETQ. Trimming stripped 1 base from V and 3 bases from J, with 8 bases between. This CDR3 contains 13 residues.

This clonotype was found a few times. The CDR3 sequence is CAWSAQMEKLFF. The CDR3 DNA sequence: TGTGCCTGGAGTGCCCAAATGGAAAAACTGTTTTTT. The gene calls are TRBV30 and TRBJ1-4, with no clear D. V shed 1 base and J shed 8 bases, with 8 bases lying between them. The germline V gene has CDR1 GTSNPN and CDR2 SVGIG (reference sequence). The CDR3 is 12 residues long. The variable domain in full, completed from reference TRBV30 and TRBJ1-4, reads SQTIHQWPATLVQPVGSPLSLECTVEGTSNPNLYWYRQAAGRGLQLLFYSVGIGQISSEVPQNLSASRPQDRQFILSSKKLLLSDSGFYLCAWSAQMEKLFFGSGTQLSVL.

J is TRBJ2-5 and V is TRBV4-1; 8 bases agree with TRBD2. There are 17 residues in the CDR3. V shed 4 bases and J 5 bases; nucleotides not matched to a gene: 15. Germline CDR1 is MGHRA and CDR2 is YSYEKL. CDR3 residues: CASSPPTSVSISETQYF. In nucleotides, the CDR3 is TGCGCCAGCAGCCCCCCGACTAGCGTGAGTATAAGCGAGACCCAGTACTTC.